The 10 T cell receptor beta chains below all came from one sample that was sequenced in a study of CD8+ T cells in alopecia areata. It was cDNA, reverse transcribed from extracted RNA, that served as the sequencing template. The assay was immunoSEQ multiplex PCR, and TCRdb's table has in-frame clones only and misses some. The sample presents about 120,000 clones, none singletons. Input material: lesional skin. The source of these receptors is a C3H/HeJ mouse with alopecia areata. The mouse strain carries the MHC haplotype H2-k.

Ten or more counts support this clone. The genes and germline here are from mouse. Coverage ceases 4 residues before the CDR3 finishes, and the germline J gene fills in the end. V gene TRBV13-3 combines with J gene TRBJ2-1; 9 bases line up with TRBD1. Germline CDR1 is NNHDY and CDR2 is SYVADS. This CDR3 contains 15 residues. J lost 3 bases, V lost 6 bases, and 7 bases had no gene match. The sequenced CDR3 bases are TGTGCCAGCAAGCTCGACAGGGGGGTCTATGCT. Its translation: CASKLDRGVYA. The full CDR3 sequence reads CASKLDRGVYAEQFF.

This clone was observed a handful of times. Gene names follow the mouse nomenclature. Sequencing ends 4 residues short of the CDR3 end; the germline J gene provides the rest. This sequence joins TRBV13-1 and TRBJ2-1, with TRBD2 matching over 8 bases. The CDR3 is made up of 14 amino acids. V lost 3 bases to trimming and J lost 4 bases; unmatched junction nucleotides: 3. CDR1 is NSHNY and CDR2 is SYGAGN in the germline V gene. CDR3 DNA, as far as it was read: TGTGCCAGCAGTGGACTGGGGTCTTATGCT. It is translated as CASSGLGSYA. The entire CDR3 reads CASSGLGSYAEQFF.

A few counts support this clone. Mouse gene names apply. The DNA ends 4 residues before the CDR3 does, and the rest of the CDR3 is filled in from the germline J gene. V gene TRBV13-3 combines with J gene TRBJ2-7, with 13 bases that match TRBD2. The CDR3 extends over 14 amino acids. In germline, CDR1 is NNHDY, CDR2 SYVADS. The CDR3 loop is CASTGTGGGYEQYF. CDR3 bases read: TGTGCCAGCACCGGGACTGGGGGGGGGTAT.

In this sample, this clone turned up many times. The gene names here belong to mouse. The read falls 4 residues short of the CDR3 end, and the missing part is taken from the germline J gene. The chain combines TRBV13-3 with TRBJ2-1; D call uncertain. This CDR3 has 13 residues. CDR1 and CDR2 (germline): NNHDY, SYVADS. The CDR3 bases that were read are TGTGCCAGCAGTGATGCCCGCAGGGCT. Translation gives CASSDARRA. The whole CDR3 sequence is CASSDARRAEQFF.

Comment on this clone: DNA and listed protein disagree at residue 12, so the protein shown here was translated from the DNA. Gene names are mouse gene names. The read gets to within 3 residues of the CDR3 end, and the germline J gene fills in the rest. The chain joins TRBV19 to TRBJ1-3; D ambiguous. V was shortened by 1 base and J by 0 bases, with 8 bases between the two germline ends. This CDR3 contains 15 residues. CDR1 and CDR2 (germline): FNHDT, SITEND (reference sequence). CDR3 loop: CASSITDLSGNTLYF. Incomplete CDR3 DNA: TGTGCCAGCAGTATAACAGATCTTTCTGGAAATACG.

Of note for this clone: Mouse names are used for the genes. The read terminates 4 residues ahead of where the CDR3 ends, so the germline J gene completes it. The rearrangement links TRBV13-3 to TRBJ2-4; the match to TRBD1 covers 9 bases. After removal of 2 bases from V and 0 bases from J, the junction contained 4 bases not matched to a gene. Germline-derived CDR1 and CDR2 are NNHDY and SYVADS. This CDR3 spans 16 amino acids. This CDR3 reads CASSERDRVSQNTLYF. Incomplete CDR3 DNA: TGTGCCAGCAGTGAACGGGACAGGGTTAGTCAAAAC.

Notes on this clone: All gene names here are mouse names. The read gets to within 4 residues of the CDR3 end, and the germline J gene fills in the rest. The chain combines TRBV1 with TRBJ2-7; 7 bases line up with TRBD2. CDR3 length: 14 residues. CDR1 NSQYPW and CDR2 LRSPGD come from the germline V gene (reference sequence). CDR3 loop: CTCSAVLGPYEQYF. CDR3 DNA (partial): TGCACCTGCAGTGCAGTACTGGGGCCATAT. The full variable domain, rest sourced from reference TRBV1 and TRBJ2-7, is VTLLEQNPRWRLVPRGQAVNLRCILKNSQYPWMSWYQQDLQKQLQWLFTLRSPGDKEVKSLPGADYLATRVTDTELRLQVANMSQGRTLYCTCSAVLGPYEQYFGPGTRLTVL.

This clone was counted at least ten times. Mouse gene names and germline throughout. The CDR3 goes on 4 residues after the read ends, and that part is filled in from the germline J gene. The chain joins TRBV1 to TRBJ2-1; D may be TRBD1 (5 bases). CDR1 and CDR2 (germline): NSQYPW, LRSPGD (reference sequence). The CDR3 is made up of 12 amino acids. The V end was cut by 3 bases, the J end by 6 bases, with 6 bases between. CDR3 protein: CTCSARGAEQFF. The covered CDR3 bases are TGCACCTGCAGTGCGAGGGGTGCT.

The table lists this clone with a few counts. Genes here carry mouse names. The observed sequence ends 4 residues before the CDR3 terminus, with the missing tail filled in from the germline J gene. The chain employs TRBV19 and TRBJ1-2; TRBD1 matches 10 bases. This CDR3 is 15 amino acids long. Germline CDR1 and CDR2: FNHDT and SITEND (reference sequence). With V trimmed by 3 bases and J by 2 bases, 4 bases remained unmatched. The CDR3 bases that were read are TGTGCCAGCAGTACGACAGGGGGCGGGAACTCC. This gives the protein CASSTTGGGNS. The entire CDR3 reads CASSTTGGGNSDYTF. The whole variable domain, remainder taken from reference TRBV19 and TRBJ1-2, is GGIITQTPKFLIGQEGQKLTLKCQQNFNHDTMYWYRQDSGKGLRLIYYSITENDLQKGDLSEGYDASREKKSSFSLTVTSAQKNEMAVFLCASSTTGGGNSDYTFGSGTRLLVI.

A remark on this clone: Gene names and germline match the mouse. Coverage ceases 4 residues before the CDR3 finishes, and the germline J gene fills in the end. This sample includes further DNA sequences coding for the same CDR3. This rearrangement joins TRBV17 to TRBJ2-3, with 7 bases that match TRBD1. The ends lost 3 bases at V and 0 bases at J; junction bases unmatched: 3. The V gene's germline CDR1 is MNHDT and CDR2 YYDKIL. The CDR3 length is 15 residues. CDR3 region: CASSSGRGSAETLYF. The CDR3 DNA, read in part, is TGTGCTAGCAGTAGTGGCAGGGGGAGTGCAGAA.